This T cell receptor (beta chain) was recorded in a study of blood T cells in healthy people across ages. Primers used in a second PCR of about 7 to 12 cycles were a sample-barcoded 5' primer and a J-beta primer mix. TCRdb used MiXCR to reprocess the 5' RACE reads, holding one entry per CDR3 protein. The sample has fewer than 950,000 distinct CDR3 sequences; 50% to 65% are singletons. CDR3 length: 13 amino acids. Germline values: CDR1 MNHEY, CDR2 SVGAGI. Trimming pared 2 bases from V and 11 bases from J, leaving 15 bases between. In the case of this clonotype: Its antigen remains unidentified.

Healthy Caucasians from Russia aged about 6 to 100 served as donors. The amount of total RNA extracted per sample was at least 6 micrograms. Study-level findings and limits: In the absence of known donor CMV status, changes in expanded clonotypes were possibly confounded.

Sequenced material: blood. The chain joins TRBV6-5 to TRBJ2-5; D is uncertain. The sequence derives from a man older than 75 in good health. The CDR3 loop is CASSYQASVEQYF. CDR3 DNA sequence: TGTGCCAGCAGTTACCAGGCCTCCGTAGAGCAGTACTTC.